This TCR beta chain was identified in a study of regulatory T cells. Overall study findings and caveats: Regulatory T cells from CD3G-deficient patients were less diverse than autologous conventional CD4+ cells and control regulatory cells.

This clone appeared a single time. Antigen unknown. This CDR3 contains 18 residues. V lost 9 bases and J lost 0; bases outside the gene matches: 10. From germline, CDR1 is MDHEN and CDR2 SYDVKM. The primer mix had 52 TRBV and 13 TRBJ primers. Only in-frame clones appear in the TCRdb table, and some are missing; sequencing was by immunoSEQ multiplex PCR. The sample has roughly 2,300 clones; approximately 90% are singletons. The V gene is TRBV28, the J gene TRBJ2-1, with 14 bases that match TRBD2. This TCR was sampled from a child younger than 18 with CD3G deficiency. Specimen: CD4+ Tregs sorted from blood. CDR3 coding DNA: TGTGCCAGTGGGACTAGCGGGAGAATTAGGAACTCCTACAATGAGCAGTTCTTC. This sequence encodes CASGTSGRIRNSYNEQFF. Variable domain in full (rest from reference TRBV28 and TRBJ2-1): DVKVTQSSRYLVKRTGEKVFLECVQDMDHENMFWYRQDPGLGLRLIYFSYDVKMKEKGDIPEGYSVSREKKERFSLILESASTNQTSMYLCASGTSGRIRNSYNEQFFGPGTRLTVL.